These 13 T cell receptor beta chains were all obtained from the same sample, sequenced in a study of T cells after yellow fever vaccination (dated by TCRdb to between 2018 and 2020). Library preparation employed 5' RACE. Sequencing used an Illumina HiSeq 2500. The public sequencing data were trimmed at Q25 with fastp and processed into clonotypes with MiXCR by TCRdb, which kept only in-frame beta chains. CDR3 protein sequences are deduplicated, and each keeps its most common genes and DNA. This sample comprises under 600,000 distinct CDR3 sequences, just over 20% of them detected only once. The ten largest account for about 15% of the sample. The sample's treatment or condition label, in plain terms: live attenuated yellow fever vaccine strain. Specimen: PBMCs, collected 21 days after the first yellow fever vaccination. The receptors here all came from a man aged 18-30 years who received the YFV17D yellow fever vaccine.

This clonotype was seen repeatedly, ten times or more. CDR3 bases: TGTGCCAGCTTTCTAGGCGGAGCCTACGAGCAGTACTTC. Its protein is CASFLGGAYEQYF. The rearrangement uses TRBV28 and TRBJ2-7; D is unclear. Germline values: CDR1 MDHEN, CDR2 SYDVKM. This CDR3 contains 13 residues. V gave up 8 bases and J gave up 2 bases, with 13 bases separating them.

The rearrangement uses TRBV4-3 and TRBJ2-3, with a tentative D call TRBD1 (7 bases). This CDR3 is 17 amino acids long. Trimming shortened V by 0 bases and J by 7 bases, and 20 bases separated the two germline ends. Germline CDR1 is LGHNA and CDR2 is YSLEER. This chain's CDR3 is CASSQDPSRGEMNTQYF. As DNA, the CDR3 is TGCGCCAGCAGCCAAGACCCCAGCAGGGGGGAGATGAATACGCAGTATTTT.

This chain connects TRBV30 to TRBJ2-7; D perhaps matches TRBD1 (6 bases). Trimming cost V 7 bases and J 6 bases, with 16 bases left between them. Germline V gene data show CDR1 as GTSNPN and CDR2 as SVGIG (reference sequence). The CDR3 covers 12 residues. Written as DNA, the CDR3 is TGTGCCTTCTGGGACACCCTTGGCGAGCAGTACTTC. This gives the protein CAFWDTLGEQYF.

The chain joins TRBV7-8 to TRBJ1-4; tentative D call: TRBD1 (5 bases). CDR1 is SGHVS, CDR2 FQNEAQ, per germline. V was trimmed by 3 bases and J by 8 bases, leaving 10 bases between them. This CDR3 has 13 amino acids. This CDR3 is CASSFDRTEKLFF. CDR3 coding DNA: TGTGCCAGCAGCTTCGACAGAACCGAAAAACTGTTTTTT.

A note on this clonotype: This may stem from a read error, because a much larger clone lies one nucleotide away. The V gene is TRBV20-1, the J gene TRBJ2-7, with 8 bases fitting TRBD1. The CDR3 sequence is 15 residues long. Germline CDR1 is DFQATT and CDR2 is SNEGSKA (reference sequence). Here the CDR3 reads CSAEWGSGGAYELYV. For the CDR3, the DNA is TGCAGTGCTGAATGGGGTTCAGGGGGCGCTTACGAGCTGTACGTC.

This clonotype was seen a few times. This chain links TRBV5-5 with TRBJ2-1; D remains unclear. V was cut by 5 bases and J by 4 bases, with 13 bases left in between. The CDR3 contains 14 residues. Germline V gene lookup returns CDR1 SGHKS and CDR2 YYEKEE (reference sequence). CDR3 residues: CASSTEAGYNEQFF. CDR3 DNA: TGTGCCAGCAGTACTGAGGCTGGGTACAATGAGCAGTTCTTC.

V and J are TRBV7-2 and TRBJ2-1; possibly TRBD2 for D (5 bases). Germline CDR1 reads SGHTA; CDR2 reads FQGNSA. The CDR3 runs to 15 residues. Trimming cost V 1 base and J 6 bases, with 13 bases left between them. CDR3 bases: TGTGCCAGCAGCTTAGACGGGGTACGCTCCAATGAGCAGTTCTTC. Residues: CASSLDGVRSNEQFF.

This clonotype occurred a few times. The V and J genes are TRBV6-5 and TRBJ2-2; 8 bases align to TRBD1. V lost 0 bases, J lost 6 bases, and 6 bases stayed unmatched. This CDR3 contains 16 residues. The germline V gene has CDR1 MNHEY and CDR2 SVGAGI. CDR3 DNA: TGTGCCAGCAGTTACTCCTCGGACAGGGTAGCCGGGGAGCTGTTTTTT. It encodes CASSYSSDRVAGELFF.

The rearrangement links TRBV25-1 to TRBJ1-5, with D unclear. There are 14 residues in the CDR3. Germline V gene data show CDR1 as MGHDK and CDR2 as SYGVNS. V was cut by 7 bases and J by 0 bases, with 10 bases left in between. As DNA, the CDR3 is TGTGCCAGCACGGACGGAGATAGCAATCAGCCCCAGCATTTT. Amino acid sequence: CASTDGDSNQPQHF.

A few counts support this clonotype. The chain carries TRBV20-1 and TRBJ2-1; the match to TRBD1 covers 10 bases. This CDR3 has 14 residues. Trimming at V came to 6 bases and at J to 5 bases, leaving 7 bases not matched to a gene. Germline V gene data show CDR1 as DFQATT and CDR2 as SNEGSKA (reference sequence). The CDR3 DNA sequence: TGCAGTGCCCGCCGGGACAGGGGTCACAATGAGCAGTTCTTC. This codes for CSARRDRGHNEQFF.

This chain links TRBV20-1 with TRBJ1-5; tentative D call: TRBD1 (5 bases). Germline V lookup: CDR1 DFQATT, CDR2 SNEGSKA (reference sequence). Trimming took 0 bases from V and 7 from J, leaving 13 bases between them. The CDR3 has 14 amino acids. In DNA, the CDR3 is TGCAGTGCTAGAGACGGAGGGGAAAGGCAGCCCCAGCATTTT. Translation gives CSARDGGERQPQHF.

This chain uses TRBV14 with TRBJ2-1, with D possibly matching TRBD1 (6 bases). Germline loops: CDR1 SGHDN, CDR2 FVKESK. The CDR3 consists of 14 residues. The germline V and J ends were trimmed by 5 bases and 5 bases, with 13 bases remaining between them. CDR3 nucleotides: TGTGCCAGCAGCTTCCGGACAGCGAACAATGAGCAGTTCTTC. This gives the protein CASSFRTANNEQFF.

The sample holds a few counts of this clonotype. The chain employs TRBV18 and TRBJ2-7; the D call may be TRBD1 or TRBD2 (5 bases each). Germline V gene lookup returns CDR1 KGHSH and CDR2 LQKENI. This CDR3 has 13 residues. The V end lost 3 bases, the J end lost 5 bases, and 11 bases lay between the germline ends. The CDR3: CASSPTGTHEQYV. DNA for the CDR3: TGTGCCAGCTCACCCACTGGGACCCACGAGCAGTACGTC.